This T cell receptor (beta chain) was captured in a study of T cell repertoires in cytomegalovirus infection. The study, taken as a whole, reports: It was HLA-C-restricted CMV-specific TCR beta clonotypes that dominated the response ex vivo.

TCRdb itself ran the reads through MiXCR, one entry per CDR3 protein. Of hundreds of thousands of distinct CDR3 sequences listed, 30% to 40% are singletons. Only a few counts were recorded for this clonotype. What it recognizes is unknown. Germline V lookup: CDR1 SGHAT, CDR2 FQNNGV. CDR3 length: 16 residues. Trimming cost V 1 base and J 4 bases, with 16 bases left between them. The sequence came from a human donor in good health (CMV status not recorded). Some clones in this sample may be carry-over from other donors' samples. The rearrangement joins TRBV11-2 to TRBJ1-1, with D possibly being TRBD1 (5 bases). Sequencing used cultured PBMCs, obtained from culture after CMV antigen stimulation. This CDR3 reads CASSLGFRGAGTEAFF. Here the CDR3 DNA reads TGTGCCAGCAGCTTAGGGTTTAGAGGGGCGGGCACTGAAGCTTTCTTT.